This passage covers 13 T cell receptor beta chains from one sample sequenced in a study of blood T cell repertoires in COVID-19 (dated by TCRdb to the early 2020s). Library method: the immunoSEQ multiplex PCR assay. The immuneACCESS repertoire file appears here via TCRdb, limited to in-frame rearrangements. These files lack a portion of the clones; in checked studies, under half of the deficit traces to unresolved V genes, and the cause of the others is not known. The sample includes roughly 120,000 clones, with around 70% observed a single time. The ten largest account for around 6.2% of the sample. Sequencing input: peripheral blood. These receptor sequences come from a man aged 80 or over with COVID-19, enrolled during active disease.

There are a few counts of this clone. The CDR3 here is CASSLSRTSVYNEQFF. The CDR3 nucleotides are TGCGCCAGCAGCTTGTCCAGGACTAGCGTCTACAATGAGCAGTTCTTC. The J gene is TRBJ2-1, the V gene TRBV5-1; TRBD2 matches at 9 bases. V shed 1 base and J 3 bases; nucleotides not matched to a gene: 5. The CDR3 is made up of 16 amino acids. Germline V gene lookup returns CDR1 SGHRS and CDR2 YFSETQ.

The J gene is TRBJ2-7, the V gene TRBV3-1 (or the pseudogene TRBV3-2); a weak D match, TRBD1 (6 bases). Trimming left V 2 bases short and J 1 base short, with 6 bases between. The CDR3 spans 13 residues. Germline-derived CDR1 and CDR2 are LGHDT and YNNKEL (reference sequence). CDR3 in DNA: TGTGCCAGCAGCCAAAGGGGGTCCTACGAGCAGTACTTC. Residues: CASSQRGSYEQYF.

This chain connects TRBV27 to TRBJ2-7, with a possible D match to TRBD1 (6 bases). The length of the CDR3 is 13 residues. Germline CDR1 reads MNHEY; CDR2 reads SMNVEV (reference sequence). V lost 6 bases and J lost 0, with 9 bases in between. The CDR3 spells CASRGASSYEQYF. For the CDR3, the DNA is TGTGCCAGCAGGGGGGCAAGCTCCTACGAGCAGTACTTC.

The chain has TRBV5-4 and TRBJ2-5, with 16 bases aligning to TRBD2. CDR1 SGHNT and CDR2 YYREEE come from the germline V gene (reference sequence). With V trimmed by 4 bases and J by 6 bases, 6 bases remained unmatched. The CDR3 runs 16 residues. The DNA of the CDR3 is TGTGCCAGCAGCCCGGGACTAGCGGGAGGGCCGCAGACCCAGTACTTC. Translating it yields CASSPGLAGGPQTQYF.

V usage is TRBV12-3 or TRBV12-4 and J usage is TRBJ2-1; 10 nucleotides align to TRBD1. The CDR3 runs 13 residues. J was trimmed by 7 bases and V by 6 bases; bases with no gene match: 3. For the CDR3, the DNA is TGTGCCAGCAGAGCGGGACAGGGGAATGAGCAGTTCTTC. Translating gives CASRAGQGNEQFF.

In DNA form, the CDR3 reads TGTGCCAGCAGCTTAACAGGAGACTCTGGAAACACCATATATTTT. Protein sequence: CASSLTGDSGNTIYF. The chain has TRBV11-3 and TRBJ1-3; D may be TRBD1 (5 bases). Per the germline V gene, CDR1 is SGHNT and CDR2 is YENEEA. The CDR3 has 15 residues. Deletions cut 2 bases from V and 0 bases from J, with 8 bases between.

The chain employs TRBV12-3 or TRBV12-4 and TRBJ1-2, with D tentatively TRBD1 (6 bases). Trimming took 2 bases from V and 5 from J, leaving 6 bases between them. The CDR3 is 12 amino acids. CDR3 protein: CASSLQGYGYTF. The DNA of the CDR3 is TGTGCCAGCAGTTTACAGGGGTATGGCTACACCTTC.

The V gene is TRBV2, the J gene TRBJ1-1; TRBD1 matches at 9 bases. The germline gives CDR1 SNHLY, CDR2 FYNNEI. The V and J ends lost 7 bases and 5 bases, in that order; junction bases with no gene match: 8. The CDR3 contains 14 residues. The CDR3 DNA reads TGTGCCAGCACTCCGAACAGGGGGCGGACTGAAGCTTTCTTT. Its translation is CASTPNRGRTEAFF.

This clone was detected a few times. The chain is built from TRBV13 and TRBJ2-5, with 10 bases identical to TRBD1. Germline V gene sequence: CDR1 PRHDT, CDR2 FYEKMQ (reference sequence). V trimming: 5 bases; J trimming: 2 bases; junction bases outside the gene matches: 5. CDR3 length: 15 amino acids. The chain's CDR3 is CASSARQGAQETQYF. CDR3 in DNA: TGTGCCAGCAGCGCCCGACAGGGGGCACAAGAGACCCAGTACTTC.

The V call is TRBV5-1, the J call TRBJ2-1; a weak D match, TRBD2 (6 bases). Deletions cut 0 bases from V and 3 bases from J, with 10 bases between. Germline V lookup: CDR1 SGHRS, CDR2 YFSETQ. The CDR3 has 15 amino acids. The DNA of the CDR3 is TGCGCCAGCAGCTTGGCCGTCGGGAGCTACAATGAGCAGTTCTTC. Its translation: CASSLAVGSYNEQFF.

CDR3 DNA sequence: TGCGCCAGTGGTGGACAGGATAACACCGGGGAGCTGTTTTTT. Encoded protein: CASGGQDNTGELFF. The chain is built from TRBV5-1 and TRBJ2-2, with 7 positions matching TRBD1. Germline assignment: CDR1 SGHRS and CDR2 YFSETQ. J gave up 2 bases and V 8 bases, and 6 bases lay outside the gene matches. The CDR3 covers 14 residues.

J is TRBJ2-3 and V is TRBV5-1, with 8 bases identical to TRBD2. Germline trimming cut 4 bases from V and 1 base from J; bases unmatched to any gene: 2. The CDR3 is made up of 14 amino acids. The V gene's germline CDR1 is SGHRS and CDR2 YFSETQ. CDR3 bases: TGCGCCAGCAGCAGCGGGGGAGGCACAGATACGCAGTATTTT. Its protein is CASSSGGGTDTQYF. Variable domain in full (rest from reference TRBV5-1 and TRBJ2-3): KAGVTQTPRYLIKTRGQQVTLSCSPISGHRSVSWYQQTPGQGLQFLFEYFSETQRNKGNFPGRFSGRQFSNSRSEMNVSTLELGDSALYLCASSSGGGTDTQYFGPGTRLTVL.

The chain is built from TRBV10-1 and TRBJ1-1; unclear D gene. The germline V and J ends were trimmed by 7 bases and 6 bases, with 9 bases remaining between them. The CDR3 spans 11 residues. Germline V gene lookup returns CDR1 WNHNN and CDR2 SYGVQD (reference sequence). This CDR3 reads CASIRGPEAFF. The CDR3 coding sequence is TGCGCCAGCATACGGGGTCCTGAAGCTTTCTTT.